The 23 T cell receptor beta chains reported below all come from one sample, sequenced in a study of cytomegalovirus exposure and HLA in healthy donors. This PCR relied on a set of 60 Vbeta primers and 13 Jbeta primers. TCRdb keeps only in-frame clones here, not all; method: immunoSEQ multiplex PCR. The data show about 78,000 clones, with around 60% seen just once and over 5.5% held by the top ten. Sequenced input: PBMCs. These receptor sequences come from a man aged 25 to 45 in good health and CMV-seropositive.

The chain employs TRBV28 and TRBJ2-4, with a weak D call TRBD2 (6 bases). Trimming removed 11 bases from V and 7 bases from J, with 12 bases in between. The CDR3 contains 11 residues. CDR1 is MDHEN and CDR2 is SYDVKM in the germline V gene. The CDR3, as DNA: TGTGCCGGCCTCCGGGAGAACATTCAGTACTTC. It translates to CAGLRENIQYF.

Worth noting for this clone: The junction departs from the called germline gene at one end, perhaps through a read error. V usage is TRBV11-2 and J usage is TRBJ2-7; TRBD1 agrees at 7 bases. Germline CDR1 and CDR2: SGHAT and FQNNGV. CDR3 size: 18 residues. This chain's CDR3 is CASSLDALFGDRHYEQYF. CDR3 nucleotides: TGTGCCAGCAGCCTAGACGCACTTTTTGGGGACAGACACTACGAGCAGTACTTC.

This clone was detected only a few times. The chain joins TRBV4-2 to TRBJ2-1; TRBD2 is a possible D gene (7 bases). The CDR3 covers 17 residues. Germline lookup yields CDR1 LGHNA and CDR2 YNFKEQ. Trimming removed 5 bases at V and 7 bases at J, with 24 bases between. The CDR3 sequence is CASSIEVGGGPHNEQFF. The CDR3 DNA sequence: TGTGCCAGCAGCATCGAAGTAGGGGGGGGGCCACATAATGAGCAGTTCTTC.

The gene calls are TRBV7-2 and TRBJ1-3; a possible D gene is TRBD1 (6 bases). Trimming left V 1 base short and J 3 bases short, with 13 bases between. The CDR3 loop spans 16 amino acids. Germline loops: CDR1 SGHTA, CDR2 FQGNSA. The CDR3 sequence: CASSLGPDRIGNTIYF. The CDR3 nucleotides are TGTGCCAGCAGCTTAGGTCCGGACAGAATTGGAAACACCATATATTTT.

The V gene is TRBV29-1, the J gene TRBJ2-1, with TRBD1 matching over 10 bases. The CDR3 is 17 amino acids. V gave up 6 bases and J gave up 0 bases; unmatched junction bases: 11. Germline lookup yields CDR1 SQVTM and CDR2 ANQGSEA. The CDR3 DNA is TGCAGCGTGTTACCGGGACAGGGGTTGGGCTCCTACAATGAGCAGTTCTTC. It yields the protein CSVLPGQGLGSYNEQFF.

The chain couples TRBV19 to TRBJ1-2, with 8 bases fitting TRBD1. V gave up 6 bases and J gave up 8 bases; unmatched junction bases: 14. Looked up from germline, CDR1 is LNHDA and CDR2 is SQIVND (reference sequence). This CDR3 spans 15 amino acids. The CDR3 protein is CASRIRTGLGEGYTF. In DNA form, the CDR3 reads TGTGCCAGTAGGATCAGGACAGGGCTTGGGGAAGGCTACACCTTC.

V usage is TRBV2 and J usage is TRBJ1-1; a possible D gene is TRBD1 (5 bases). V lost 9 bases to trimming and J lost 3 bases, with 17 bases between them. Per the germline V gene, CDR1 is SNHLY and CDR2 is FYNNEI. The CDR3 has 14 residues. The CDR3 here is CARSPLGGDTEAFF. The CDR3 nucleotides read TGTGCCAGGTCCCCTCTCGGAGGGGACACTGAAGCTTTCTTT.

V gene TRBV2 combines with J gene TRBJ1-2; D perhaps matches TRBD1 (5 bases). V shed 3 bases and J shed 0 bases, with 11 bases lying between them. This CDR3 contains 15 residues. The germline CDR1 and CDR2 sequences are SNHLY and FYNNEI. As DNA, the CDR3 is TGTGCCAGCAGTGACCCAGGGAACCCTAACTATGGCTACACCTTC. It is translated as CASSDPGNPNYGYTF.

The chain combines TRBV7-8 with TRBJ2-7; 9 positions agree with TRBD2. The V segment lost 3 bases and the J segment 6 bases; nucleotides outside the gene matches: 15. Germline lookup yields CDR1 SGHVS and CDR2 FQNEAQ. This CDR3 has 17 residues. The chain's CDR3 is CASSFSVSTGGRVEQYF. CDR3 in DNA: TGTGCCAGCAGCTTTTCTGTTTCTACCGGCGGGAGGGTCGAGCAGTACTTC.

This clone was detected a few times. The CDR3 here is CASSPRDRGLQPQHF. CDR3 in DNA: TGTGCCAGTAGTCCCCGGGACAGGGGGCTTCAGCCCCAGCATTTT. The chain recombines TRBV19 with TRBJ1-5, with 12 nucleotides matching TRBD1. CDR3 length: 15 residues. With V trimmed by 5 bases and J by 6 bases, 5 bases remained unmatched. CDR1 is LNHDA and CDR2 is SQIVND in the germline V gene (reference sequence).

About this clone itself: An end of the junction differs from the germline gene, which may be a read error. This chain connects TRBV7-9 to TRBJ2-7, with 8 bases lining up with TRBD2. The CDR3 spans 15 residues. CDR1 and CDR2 from the germline V gene are SEHNR and FQNEAQ (reference sequence). The CDR3 DNA reads as TGTGCCAGGAGCTTAGACGGGGGGGGGCCCTACGAGCAGTACTTC. Translating gives CARSLDGGGPYEQYF. The full variable domain, with the rest looked up from reference TRBV7-9 and TRBJ2-7, is DTGVSQNPRHKITKRGQNVTFRCDPISEHNRLYWYRQTLGQGPEFLTYFQNEAQLEKSRLLSDRFSAERPKGSFSTLEIQRTEQGDSAMYLCARSLDGGGPYEQYFGPGTRLTVT.

This clone appeared once. The genes are TRBV6-1 and TRBJ1-4; 7 bases line up with TRBD1. V gave up 11 bases and J gave up 7 bases; unmatched junction bases: 7. This CDR3 comprises 12 residues. Germline CDR1 and CDR2: MNHNS and SASEGT. The CDR3 here is CAAGGSVEKLFF. CDR3 nucleotides: TGTGCCGCAGGGGGGTCTGTTGAAAAACTGTTTTTT.

V gene TRBV5-4 combines with J gene TRBJ2-7; 7 bases map to TRBD1. CDR1 and CDR2 from the germline V gene are SGHNT and YYREEE (reference sequence). With 0 bases clipped from V and 4 bases from J, the junction kept 7 bases outside the gene matches. This CDR3 has 15 residues. The CDR3 DNA sequence: TGTGCCAGCAGCTTGGAAGGGGGCAGTTATTACGAGCAGTACTTC. It encodes CASSLEGGSYYEQYF.

The V and J genes are TRBV6-1 and TRBJ2-7; 10 bases fit TRBD2. Trimming cost V 6 bases and J 9 bases; bases outside gene matches: 8. The CDR3 is 13 amino acids. The germline gives CDR1 MNHNS, CDR2 SASEGT. Here the CDR3 reads CASRPLAGVWQYF. The DNA of the CDR3 is TGTGCCAGCAGACCCCTAGCGGGAGTGTGGCAGTACTTC.

The rearrangement uses TRBV27 and TRBJ1-5; a weak D match, TRBD1 (6 bases). CDR1 and CDR2 (germline): MNHEY, SMNVEV (reference sequence). Trimming left V 6 bases short and J 2 bases short, with 11 bases between. CDR3 length: 14 amino acids. CDR3 loop: CASSLGQRNQPQHF. CDR3 DNA: TGTGCCAGCAGCCTAGGACAGCGCAATCAGCCCCAGCATTTT.

This chain links TRBV4-2 with TRBJ2-3, with a weak D call TRBD2 (7 bases). The CDR3 consists of 16 residues. The germline V gene has CDR1 LGHNA and CDR2 YNFKEQ. Deletions cut 0 bases from V and 4 bases from J, with 14 bases between. The CDR3 DNA reads TGTGCCAGCAGCCAAGATAGGGGGAGGGGCGCAGATACGCAGTATTTT. Encoded protein: CASSQDRGRGADTQYF.

The chain couples TRBV7-9 to TRBJ2-2; D unclear. Germline lookup yields CDR1 SEHNR and CDR2 FQNEAQ (reference sequence). This CDR3 spans 11 amino acids. Trimming removed 8 bases from V and 7 bases from J, with 8 bases in between. The CDR3 spells CASSEVGELFF. CDR3 nucleotides: TGTGCCAGCTCTGAGGTCGGGGAGCTGTTTTTT.

The chain is built from TRBV11-2 and TRBJ2-1; 10 bases match TRBD2. The germline V gene has CDR1 SGHAT and CDR2 FQNNGV. This CDR3 has 14 amino acids. Germline trimming cut 6 bases from V and 7 bases from J; bases unmatched to any gene: 6. DNA for the CDR3: TGTGCCAGCAGTACTAGCGGGGCCCGGAATGAGCAGTTCTTC. This encodes CASSTSGARNEQFF.

This clone came up once. V gene TRBV28 combines with J gene TRBJ2-4; 8 bases are a match to TRBD2. The CDR3 loop spans 16 amino acids. J lost 3 bases, V lost 2 bases, and 6 bases had no gene match. Germline lookup yields CDR1 MDHEN and CDR2 SYDVKM. CDR3 sequence reads: CASSLSGRMVKNIQYF. The CDR3 DNA reads TGTGCCAGCAGTTTAAGCGGGAGAATGGTCAAAAACATTCAGTACTTC. Together with reference TRBV28 and TRBJ2-4, the CDR3 gives the full variable domain: DVKVTQSSRYLVKRTGEKVFLECVQDMDHENMFWYRQDPGLGLRLIYFSYDVKMKEKGDIPEGYSVSREKKERFSLILESASTNQTSMYLCASSLSGRMVKNIQYFGAGTRLSVL.

The chain is built from TRBV5-4 and TRBJ1-2; weak D call: TRBD1 (6 bases). The V gene lost 7 bases and the J gene lost 2 bases, with 15 bases spanning the gap. Germline V gene data show CDR1 as SGHNT and CDR2 as YYREEE (reference sequence). The length of the CDR3 is 14 residues. CDR3 in DNA: TGTGCCAGCCGAAGTCAGGGGAGAAACTATGGCTACACCTTC. Its protein product is CASRSQGRNYGYTF.

This clone was seen a few times. The chain employs TRBV11-1 and TRBJ2-5; 7 bases align to TRBD1. V shed 4 bases, J shed 5 bases, and the junction held 4 bases outside the gene matches. The CDR3 length is 13 residues. Germline CDR1 reads SGHAT; CDR2 reads FQDESV (reference sequence). The CDR3 region has the DNA TGTGCCAGCAGCTCGACAGGGACGGAGACCCAGTACTTC. This codes for CASSSTGTETQYF. The full variable domain, with the rest looked up from reference TRBV11-1 and TRBJ2-5, is EAEVAQSPRYKITEKSQAVAFWCDPISGHATLYWYRQILGQGPELLVQFQDESVVDDSQLPKDRFSAERLKGVDSTLKIQPAELGDSAMYLCASSSTGTETQYFGPGTRLLVL.

The table lists this clone with a few counts. The chain links TRBV5-1 to TRBJ2-3, with 9 bases lining up with TRBD2. Germline-derived CDR1 and CDR2 are SGHRS and YFSETQ. Trimming at V came to 8 bases and at J to 8 bases, leaving 15 bases not matched to a gene. The CDR3 spans 15 residues. The CDR3 nucleotides are TGCGCCAGTGAACCTAGCGGGACCCCGGGCAGTACGCAGTATTTT. As protein: CASEPSGTPGSTQYF.

This clone was picked up a small number of times. The rearrangement uses TRBV9 and TRBJ2-7; D not certain. From germline, CDR1 is SGDLS and CDR2 YYNGEE. V was clipped by 2 bases and J by 4 bases, with 13 bases between them. The CDR3 runs to 14 residues. The chain's CDR3 is CASSVGRATYEQYF. In DNA, the CDR3 is TGTGCCAGCAGCGTCGGTCGAGCCACGTACGAGCAGTACTTC.